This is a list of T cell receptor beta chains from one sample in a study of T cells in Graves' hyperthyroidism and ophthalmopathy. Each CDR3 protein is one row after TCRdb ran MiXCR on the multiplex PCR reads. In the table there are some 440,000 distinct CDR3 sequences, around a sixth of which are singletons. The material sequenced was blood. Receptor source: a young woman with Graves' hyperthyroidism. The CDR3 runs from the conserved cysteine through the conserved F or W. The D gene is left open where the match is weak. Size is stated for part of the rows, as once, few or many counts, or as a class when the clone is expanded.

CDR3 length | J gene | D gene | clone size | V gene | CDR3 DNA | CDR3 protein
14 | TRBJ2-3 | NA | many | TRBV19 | TGTGCCAGTAGTATACGACAGGACACAGATACGCAGTATTTT | CASSIRQDTDTQYF
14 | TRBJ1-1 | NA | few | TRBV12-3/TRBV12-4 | TGTGCCAGCACTTTAGTCGCCGTGGGTACTGAAGCTTTCTTT | CASTLVAVGTEAFF
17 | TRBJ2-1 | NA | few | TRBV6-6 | TGTGCCAGCAGTTACTCAAAACAGGGAAGCGACTACAATGAGCAGTTCTTC | CASSYSKQGSDYNEQFF
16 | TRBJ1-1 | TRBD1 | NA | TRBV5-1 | TGCGCCAGCAGCGTCGGGACAGGGTTCATGAACACTGAAGCTTTCTTT | CASSVGTGFMNTEAFF
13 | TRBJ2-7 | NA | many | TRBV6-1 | TGTGCCAGCAGTTTGCCCCAGGCGAGGGAGCAGTACTTC | CASSLPQAREQYF
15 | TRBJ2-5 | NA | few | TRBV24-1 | TGTGCCACCAGTGATTTGACAGGAACAGGAGAGACCCAGTACTTC | CATSDLTGTGETQYF
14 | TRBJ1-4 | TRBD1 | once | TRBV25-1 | TGTGCCAGCAGTGCCTGGGACAGTTATGAAAAACTGTTTTTT | CASSAWDSYEKLFF
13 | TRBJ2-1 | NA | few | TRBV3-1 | TGTGCCAGCAGCCAAGTAAGGGGGAATGAGCAGTTCTTC | CASSQVRGNEQFF
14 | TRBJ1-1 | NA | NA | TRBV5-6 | TGTGCCAGCAGCTTGGCCCCAGCAAGGGCTGAAGCTTTCTTT | CASSLAPARAEAFF
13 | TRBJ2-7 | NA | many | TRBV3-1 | TGTGCCAGCAGCCTTCAACCCTCCTACGAGCAGTACTTC | CASSLQPSYEQYF
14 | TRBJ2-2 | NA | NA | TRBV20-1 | TGCAGTGCCACGGGGTTCGCGAACACCGGGGAGCTGTTTTTT | CSATGFANTGELFF
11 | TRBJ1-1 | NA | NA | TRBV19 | TGTGCCAGTAGATCCGAGTCCGAAACTTTCTTT | CASRSESETFF
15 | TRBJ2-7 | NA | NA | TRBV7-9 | TGTGCCAGCAGCCCCCGGCCGACGTCTAGTTACGAGCAGTACTTC | CASSPRPTSSYEQYF
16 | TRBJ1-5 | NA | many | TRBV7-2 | TGTGCCAGCAGCCCGCTACTTTTGAGGGACAATCAGCCCCAGCATTTT | CASSPLLLRDNQPQHF
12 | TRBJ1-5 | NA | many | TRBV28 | TGTGCCAGCAGGGGACCAAATCAGCCCCAGCATTTT | CASRGPNQPQHF
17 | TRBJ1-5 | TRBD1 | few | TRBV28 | TGTGCCAGCAGTTTAGTGACAGGGGAGACTTGGAATCAGCCCCAGCATTTT | CASSLVTGETWNQPQHF
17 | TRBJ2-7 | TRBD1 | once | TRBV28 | TGTGCCAGCAGTCTACCCCCCCCAGGGGGCTTAGGGTACGAGCAGTACTTC | CASSLPPPGGLGYEQYF
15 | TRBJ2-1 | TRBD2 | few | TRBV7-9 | TGTGCCAGCAGCAGCCCGGGACTAAACTACAATGAGCAGTTCTTC | CASSSPGLNYNEQFF
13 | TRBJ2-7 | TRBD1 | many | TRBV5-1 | TGCGCCAGCAGCTTGGACCGGACAGGCGAGCAGTACTTC | CASSLDRTGEQYF
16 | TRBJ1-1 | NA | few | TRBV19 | TGTGCCAGTAGTATAGAGGGGGCCTTACTGAGGACTGAAGCTTTCTTT | CASSIEGALLRTEAFF
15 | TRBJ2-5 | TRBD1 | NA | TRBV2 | TGTGCCAGCAGTGTCCGGGACAGGGGATTTGAGACCCAGTACTTC | CASSVRDRGFETQYF
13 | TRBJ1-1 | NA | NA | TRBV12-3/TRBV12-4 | TGTGCCAGCATAGGCCTCAAGAATCCTGAAGCTTTCTTT | CASIGLKNPEAFF
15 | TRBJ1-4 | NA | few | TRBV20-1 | TGCAGTGCTAGAGATCCGGGGAGAACTAATGAAAAACTGTTTTTT | CSARDPGRTNEKLFF
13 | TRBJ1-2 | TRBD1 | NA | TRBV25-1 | TGTGCCAGCAGACACGGGACAGGGGATGGCTACACCTTC | CASRHGTGDGYTF
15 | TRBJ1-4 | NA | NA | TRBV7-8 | TGTGCCAGCAGCTCGGACAGCCGGGTCGGCGAAAAACTGTTTTTT | CASSSDSRVGEKLFF
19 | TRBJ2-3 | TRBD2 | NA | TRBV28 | TGTGCCAGCAGTTCCTACCTGACTAGAGCGGGGGGAGACACAGATACGCAGTATTTT | CASSSYLTRAGGDTDTQYF
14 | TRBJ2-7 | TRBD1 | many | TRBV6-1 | TGTGCCAGCAGTCAATTAAGAGGACAGGGCGAGCAGTACTTC | CASSQLRGQGEQYF
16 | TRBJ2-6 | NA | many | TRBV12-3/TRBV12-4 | TGTGCCAGCAGCCCACCAGGAGGCACTGCGGCCAACGTCCTGACTTTC | CASSPPGGTAANVLTF
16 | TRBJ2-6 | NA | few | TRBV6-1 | TGTGCCAGCAGTGAAGCCGGGACCTCTGGGGCCAACGTCCTGACTTTC | CASSEAGTSGANVLTF
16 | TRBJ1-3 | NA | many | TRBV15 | TGTGCCACCAGCAGAGAGGCACGTAACGCTGGAAACACCATATATTTT | CATSREARNAGNTIYF
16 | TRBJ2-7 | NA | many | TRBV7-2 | TGTGCCAGCAGCCCCCCATCCGGGGTCGCCCCCTACGAGCAGTACTTC | CASSPPSGVAPYEQYF
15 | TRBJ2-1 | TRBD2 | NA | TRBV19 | TGTGCCAGTAGCCCAACGGGAGTAGCGGGGAATGAGCAGTTCTTC | CASSPTGVAGNEQFF
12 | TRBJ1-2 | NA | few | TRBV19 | TGTGCCAGTAGTACTTCCCCCGGGACACCCTCCTTC | CASSTSPGTPSF
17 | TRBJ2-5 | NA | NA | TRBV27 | TGTGCCAGCAGTTCCCAGGAAACAGGGATCTTCCAAGAGACCCAGTACTTC | CASSSQETGIFQETQYF
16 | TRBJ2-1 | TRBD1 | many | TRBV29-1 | TGCAGCGTTGAAGCCCTAGGACAGGGGGCCTACAATGAGCAGTTCTTC | CSVEALGQGAYNEQFF
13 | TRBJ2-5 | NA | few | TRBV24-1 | TGTGCCACCAGTGATTTGGGCGCGGAGACCCAGTACTTC | CATSDLGAETQYF
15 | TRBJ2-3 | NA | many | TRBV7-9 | TGTGCCAGCAGCTTAGATGACGGCTTCGAGGATACGCAGTATTTT | CASSLDDGFEDTQYF
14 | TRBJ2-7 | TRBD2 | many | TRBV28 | TGTGCCAGCTGCCGGACTAGCGGGACCTACGAGCAGTACTTC | CASCRTSGTYEQYF
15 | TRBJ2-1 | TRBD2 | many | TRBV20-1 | TGCAGTGCTAGAGCTCTAGCGGGAGGCGGATATGAGCAGTTCTTC | CSARALAGGGYEQFF
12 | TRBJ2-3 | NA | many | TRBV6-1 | TGTGCCAGCAGTGAGTCGCCAGATACGCAGTATTTT | CASSESPDTQYF
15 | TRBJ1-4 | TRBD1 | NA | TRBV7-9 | TGTGCCAGCAGCTTAGGTTCTCAGGGGGCCCGAAAACTGTTTTTT | CASSLGSQGARKLFF
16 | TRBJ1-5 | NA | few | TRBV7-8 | TGTGCCAGCACTCACAAGGGCAGCAGTCCTAATCAGCCCCAGCATTTT | CASTHKGSSPNQPQHF
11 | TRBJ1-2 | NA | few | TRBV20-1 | TGCAGTGCTAGAGCCGCCCCCGGCTACACCTTC | CSARAAPGYTF
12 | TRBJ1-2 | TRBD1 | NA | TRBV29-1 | TGCAGCGTTGTGGGACAGATCTATGGCTACACCTTC | CSVVGQIYGYTF
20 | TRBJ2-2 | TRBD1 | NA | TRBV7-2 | TGTGCCAGCAGCTTATCACGCAGTAATACGGACAGGGGGCACGCCGGGGAGCTGTTTTTT | CASSLSRSNTDRGHAGELFF
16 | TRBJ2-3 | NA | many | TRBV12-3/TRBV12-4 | TGTGCCAGCGCCTCAAACACAGTGGAATTCACAGATACGCAGTATTTT | CASASNTVEFTDTQYF
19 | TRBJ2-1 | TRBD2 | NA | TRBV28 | TGTGCCAGCGGCCCGATGGCTAGCGGGAGGGCAACCTCCTACAATGAGCAGTTCTTC | CASGPMASGRATSYNEQFF
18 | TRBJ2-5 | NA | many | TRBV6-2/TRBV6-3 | TGTGCCAGCAGTTACCCCTTGAGGAGGGGGTCACTAGTGGAGACCCAGTACTTC | CASSYPLRRGSLVETQYF
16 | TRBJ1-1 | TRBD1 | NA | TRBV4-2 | TGTGCCAGCAGCCAAACCGGGGGGACAGTTGACACTGAAGCTTTCTTT | CASSQTGGTVDTEAFF
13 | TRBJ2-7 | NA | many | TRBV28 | TGTGCCAGCAGTATTGATGGACCGTACGAGCAGTACTTC | CASSIDGPYEQYF
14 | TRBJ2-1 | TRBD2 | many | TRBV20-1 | TGCAGTGCTAGACAACCTGGACTAGGCGGTGAGCAGTTCTTC | CSARQPGLGGEQFF
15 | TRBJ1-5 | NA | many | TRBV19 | TGTGCCAGTAGTATTGCAGGGCAGGGCAATCAGCCCCAGCATTTT | CASSIAGQGNQPQHF
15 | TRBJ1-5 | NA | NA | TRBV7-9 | TGTGCCAGCAGCTCAGACAGTCTTAGCAATCAGCCCCAGCATTTT | CASSSDSLSNQPQHF
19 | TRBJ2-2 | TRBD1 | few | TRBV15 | TGTGCCACCAGCAGAGATCAGGGACAGCCCCAAAGGAACACCGGGGAGCTGTTTTTT | CATSRDQGQPQRNTGELFF
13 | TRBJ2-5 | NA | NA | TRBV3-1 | TGTGCCAGCAGCCAAGGACTAATGGAGACCCAGTACTTC | CASSQGLMETQYF